Presented here are 10 T cell receptor beta chains from one specimen sequenced in a study of shared clonotypes between healthy human individuals. Some clones are missing from TCRdb's copy, which holds only in-frame ones; the method was immunoSEQ multiplex PCR. The repertoire includes 2,500,000 or so clones, 80% to 95% of them detected once, and about 0.38% sits in the top ten. Sequenced material: naive CD4+ T cells from PBMCs. Subset: CD45RA+ positively selected. The source is a man aged 18 to 29 in good health. Some clones in this sample may be carry-over from other donors' samples.

The chain combines TRBV5-4 with TRBJ2-1; D unresolved. Trimming pared 1 base from V and 2 bases from J, leaving 10 bases between. Germline values: CDR1 SGHNT, CDR2 YYREEE (reference sequence). CDR3 length: 15 amino acids. DNA of the CDR3: TGTGCCAGCAGCTTGAGGGCGGTCCCCTACAATGAGCAGTTCTTC. Translated: CASSLRAVPYNEQFF. Full variable domain (outside the CDR3, taken from reference TRBV5-4 and TRBJ2-1): ETGVTQSPTHLIKTRGQQVTLRCSSQSGHNTVSWYQQALGQGPQFIFQYYREEENGRGNFPPRFSGLQFPNYSSELNVNALELDDSALYLCASSLRAVPYNEQFFGPGTRLTVL.

This clone appeared a few times. Different DNA sequences within this sample yield the same CDR3. This chain uses TRBV2 with TRBJ1-1, with D uncertain. The CDR3 has 14 amino acids. The V gene lost 3 bases and the J gene lost 1 base, with 9 bases spanning the gap. Germline V gives CDR1 SNHLY, CDR2 FYNNEI. The CDR3 DNA reads as TGTGCCAGCAGTGACCCGGGAAGGAACACTGAAGCTTTCTTT. This encodes CASSDPGRNTEAFF.

CDR3 protein: CASSTQPLRGAVTYNEQFF. CDR3 DNA: TGTGCCAGCAGCACCCAGCCTCTTCGAGGGGCAGTCACCTACAATGAGCAGTTCTTC. The rearrangement links TRBV9 to TRBJ2-1; the D call may be TRBD1 or TRBD2 (5 bases each). Germline V gives CDR1 SGDLS, CDR2 YYNGEE. There are 19 residues in the CDR3. Trimming removed 4 bases from V and 2 bases from J, with 25 bases in between.

The chain links TRBV27 to TRBJ2-4; 7 bases agree with TRBD1. V dropped 10 bases and J dropped 7; count of bases not matched to a gene: 10. The CDR3 loop spans 13 amino acids. Germline V gene data show CDR1 as MNHEY and CDR2 as SMNVEV (reference sequence). The CDR3 DNA follows: TGTGCCACCAAGCCGGGACAGCGGAACATTCAGTACTTC. It specifies CATKPGQRNIQYF.

J is TRBJ2-5 and V is TRBV5-1; 14 bases align to TRBD2. This CDR3 contains 18 residues. CDR1 SGHRS and CDR2 YFSETQ come from the germline V gene. Trimming cost V 2 bases and J 0 bases; bases outside gene matches: 6. CDR3 sequence (DNA): TGCGCCAGCAGCTTTGGGGGACTAGCGGGAGCCTACCAAGAGACCCAGTACTTC. It translates to CASSFGGLAGAYQETQYF.

CDR3 sequence (DNA): TGTGCCAGCAGCCTAGGGGCGGCAGGGAATGAGCAGTTCTTC. It codes for CASSLGAAGNEQFF. The chain recombines TRBV7-6 with TRBJ2-1; weak D call: TRBD1 (5 bases). Germline V CDR1 and CDR2: SGHVS, FNYEAQ. CDR3 length: 14 residues. V lost 5 bases to trimming and J lost 7 bases, with 15 bases between them.

The chain recombines TRBV9 with TRBJ2-1; 8 positions agree with TRBD2. Per the germline V gene, CDR1 is SGDLS and CDR2 is YYNGEE. There are 15 residues in the CDR3. The V gene end was trimmed by 0 bases and the J gene end by 8 bases; junction bases not matched to a gene: 7. CDR3 bases: TGTGCCAGCAGCGTAGCCCCGGGAGGGCCCGATGAGCAGTTCTTC. Encoded protein: CASSVAPGGPDEQFF.

J is TRBJ2-2 and V is TRBV2, with 7 positions matching TRBD2. With V trimmed by 5 bases and J by 7 bases, 7 bases remained unmatched. CDR1 and CDR2 from the germline V gene are SNHLY and FYNNEI. This CDR3 has 14 amino acids. The CDR3, as DNA: TGTGCCAGCAGTTTAGCGGGCCAAGTCGGGGAGCTGTTTTTT. Translated, it gives CASSLAGQVGELFF. Filled out from reference TRBV2 and TRBJ2-2, the complete variable domain reads EPEVTQTPSHQVTQMGQEVILRCVPISNHLYFYWYRQILGQKVEFLVSFYNNEISEKSEIFDDQFSVERPDGSNFTLKIRSTKLEDSAMYFCASSLAGQVGELFFGEGSRLTVL.

The V call is TRBV29-1, the J call TRBJ2-5; either TRBD1 or TRBD2 may fit D (5 bases each). The ends were cut back, 1 base at V and 5 bases at J, with 11 bases in the middle. CDR1 is SQVTM and CDR2 is ANQGSEA in the germline V gene. The CDR3 is made up of 13 amino acids. CDR3 in amino acids: CSVEGGPGETQYF. In DNA form, the CDR3 reads TGCAGCGTTGAAGGGGGACCAGGGGAGACCCAGTACTTC.

The V gene is TRBV2, the J gene TRBJ2-1; maybe TRBD2 (7 bases). The CDR3 sequence is 17 residues long. Germline V gene sequence: CDR1 SNHLY, CDR2 FYNNEI. Trimming took 1 base from V and 2 from J, leaving 15 bases between them. The CDR3 coding sequence is TGTGCCAGCAGTGAAGTGGAGGGGGGGGCGGCCTACAATGAGCAGTTCTTC. Its protein is CASSEVEGGAAYNEQFF.